The clone carrying this T cell receptor (beta chain) was detected a few times. These data originate in a study of response to subunit inactivated influenza vaccine. CDR1 SGHAT and CDR2 FQNNGV come from the germline V gene. Trimming removed 1 base from V and 4 bases from J, with 16 bases in between. CDR3 length equals 17 residues. TCRdb fed the RT-PCR reads into MiXCR, producing one record per CDR3 protein. Of hundreds of thousands of distinct CDR3 sequences detected, around 13% appear once; the ten largest clones hold around 6.5%. The sequencing used PBMCs from blood, collected roughly 15 days before vaccination. The rearrangement links TRBV11-2 to TRBJ2-2; D may be TRBD2 (5 bases). The origin of this receptor is a man aged 50-60 years who received an inactivated influenza vaccine. In nucleotides, the CDR3 is TGTGCCAGCAGCTTAGTTTCGGCGGGCGGTGGCACCGGGGAGCTGTTTTTT. Translated: CASSLVSAGGGTGELFF. The full variable domain, completed using reference TRBV11-2 and TRBJ2-2, is EAGVAQSPRYKIIEKRQSVAFWCNPISGHATLYWYQQILGQGPKLLIQFQNNGVVDDSQLPKDRFSAERLKGVDSTLKIQPAKLEDSAVYLCASSLVSAGGGTGELFFGEGSRLTVL.